Following are 7 T cell receptor beta chains from one sample sequenced in a study of blood T cell repertoires in COVID-19. Clones were read by immunoSEQ multiplex PCR, and TCRdb kept only the in-frame ones, dropping some. The sample carries 70,000 to 90,000 clones, approximately 85% recorded once. Input material: peripheral blood. The receptors originated from a human donor in a cohort sampled during active COVID-19.

The chain is built from TRBV4-2 and TRBJ2-1; TRBD2 matches 14 bases. The V and J ends lost 5 bases and 8 bases, in that order; junction bases with no gene match: 17. The CDR3 loop spans 19 amino acids. Germline values: CDR1 LGHNA, CDR2 YNFKEQ. The CDR3: CASSVLDSLGLAGVYEQFF. As DNA, the CDR3 is TGTGCCAGCAGCGTCTTAGACTCTTTGGGACTAGCGGGAGTTTATGAGCAGTTCTTC.

The genes are TRBV4-1 and TRBJ1-1, with D possibly being TRBD1 (5 bases). The germline V and J ends were trimmed by 2 bases and 8 bases, with 18 bases remaining between them. Germline assignment: CDR1 MGHRA and CDR2 YSYEKL. The CDR3 consists of 15 residues. CDR3: CASSQLLGGGREAFF. In nucleotides, the CDR3 is TGCGCCAGCAGCCAACTCCTGGGCGGGGGTAGAGAAGCTTTCTTT.

The rearrangement links TRBV19 to TRBJ2-2, with TRBD2 matching 10 bases. This CDR3 has 14 residues. Trimming cost V 7 bases and J 7 bases; bases outside gene matches: 6. Germline assignment: CDR1 LNHDA and CDR2 SQIVND (reference sequence). CDR3 bases: TGTGCCAGTAAACCTAGCGGGGGTAGCGGGGAGCTGTTTTTT. It specifies CASKPSGGSGELFF.

The rearrangement links TRBV19 to TRBJ2-1; the match to TRBD2 covers 14 bases. Germline lookup yields CDR1 LNHDA and CDR2 SQIVND (reference sequence). The CDR3 runs 14 residues. The trim removed 9 bases at V and 10 bases at J, leaving 8 bases unmatched. DNA for the CDR3: TGTGCCAGCAGAGGGACTAGCGGGAGCGGGGAGCAGTTCTTC. Translated: CASRGTSGSGEQFF.

Worth noting for this clone: This may be a read error, as it is one base from a much larger clone. The chain joins TRBV7-7 to TRBJ2-5; 7 bases are a match to TRBD2. CDR3 length equals 18 residues. Germline V CDR1 and CDR2: SSHAT, FNYEAQ (reference sequence). The CDR3 protein is CASSLGPKRREMGETQYF. The CDR3 bases are TGTGCTAGCAGCTTAGGCCCGAAGAGGCGGGAGATGGGGGAGACCCAGTACTTC.

V and J are TRBV7-2 and TRBJ1-2; D gene unclear. The CDR3 length is 13 residues. Trimming left V 1 base short and J 1 base short, with 4 bases between. The germline CDR1 and CDR2 sequences are SGHTA and FQGNSA. CDR3 amino acids: CASSLGLNYGYTF. The CDR3 bases are TGTGCCAGCAGCTTAGGACTTAACTATGGCTACACCTTC.

This clone showed up just a few times. J is TRBJ2-7 and V is TRBV27; no definite D call. CDR1 is MNHEY and CDR2 is SMNVEV in the germline V gene (reference sequence). The CDR3 runs to 13 residues. V lost 6 bases, J lost 5 bases, and 14 bases lay in between. Written as DNA, the CDR3 is TGTGCCAGCAGCCTCTCCGGTGCGAACGAGCAGTACTTC. Translated: CASSLSGANEQYF.